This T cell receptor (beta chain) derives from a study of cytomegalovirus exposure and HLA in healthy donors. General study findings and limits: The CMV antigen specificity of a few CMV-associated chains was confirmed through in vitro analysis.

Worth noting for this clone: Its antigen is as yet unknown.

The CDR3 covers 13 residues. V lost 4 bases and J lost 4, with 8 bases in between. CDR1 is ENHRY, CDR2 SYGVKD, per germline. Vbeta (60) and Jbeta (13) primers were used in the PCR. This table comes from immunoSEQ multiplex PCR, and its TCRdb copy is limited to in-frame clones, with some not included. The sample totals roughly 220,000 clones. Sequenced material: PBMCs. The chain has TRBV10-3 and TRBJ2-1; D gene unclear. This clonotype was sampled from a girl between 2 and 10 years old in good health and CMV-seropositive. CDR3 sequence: CAISAFTYNEQFF. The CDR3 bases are TGTGCCATCAGTGCGTTTACATACAATGAGCAGTTCTTC.